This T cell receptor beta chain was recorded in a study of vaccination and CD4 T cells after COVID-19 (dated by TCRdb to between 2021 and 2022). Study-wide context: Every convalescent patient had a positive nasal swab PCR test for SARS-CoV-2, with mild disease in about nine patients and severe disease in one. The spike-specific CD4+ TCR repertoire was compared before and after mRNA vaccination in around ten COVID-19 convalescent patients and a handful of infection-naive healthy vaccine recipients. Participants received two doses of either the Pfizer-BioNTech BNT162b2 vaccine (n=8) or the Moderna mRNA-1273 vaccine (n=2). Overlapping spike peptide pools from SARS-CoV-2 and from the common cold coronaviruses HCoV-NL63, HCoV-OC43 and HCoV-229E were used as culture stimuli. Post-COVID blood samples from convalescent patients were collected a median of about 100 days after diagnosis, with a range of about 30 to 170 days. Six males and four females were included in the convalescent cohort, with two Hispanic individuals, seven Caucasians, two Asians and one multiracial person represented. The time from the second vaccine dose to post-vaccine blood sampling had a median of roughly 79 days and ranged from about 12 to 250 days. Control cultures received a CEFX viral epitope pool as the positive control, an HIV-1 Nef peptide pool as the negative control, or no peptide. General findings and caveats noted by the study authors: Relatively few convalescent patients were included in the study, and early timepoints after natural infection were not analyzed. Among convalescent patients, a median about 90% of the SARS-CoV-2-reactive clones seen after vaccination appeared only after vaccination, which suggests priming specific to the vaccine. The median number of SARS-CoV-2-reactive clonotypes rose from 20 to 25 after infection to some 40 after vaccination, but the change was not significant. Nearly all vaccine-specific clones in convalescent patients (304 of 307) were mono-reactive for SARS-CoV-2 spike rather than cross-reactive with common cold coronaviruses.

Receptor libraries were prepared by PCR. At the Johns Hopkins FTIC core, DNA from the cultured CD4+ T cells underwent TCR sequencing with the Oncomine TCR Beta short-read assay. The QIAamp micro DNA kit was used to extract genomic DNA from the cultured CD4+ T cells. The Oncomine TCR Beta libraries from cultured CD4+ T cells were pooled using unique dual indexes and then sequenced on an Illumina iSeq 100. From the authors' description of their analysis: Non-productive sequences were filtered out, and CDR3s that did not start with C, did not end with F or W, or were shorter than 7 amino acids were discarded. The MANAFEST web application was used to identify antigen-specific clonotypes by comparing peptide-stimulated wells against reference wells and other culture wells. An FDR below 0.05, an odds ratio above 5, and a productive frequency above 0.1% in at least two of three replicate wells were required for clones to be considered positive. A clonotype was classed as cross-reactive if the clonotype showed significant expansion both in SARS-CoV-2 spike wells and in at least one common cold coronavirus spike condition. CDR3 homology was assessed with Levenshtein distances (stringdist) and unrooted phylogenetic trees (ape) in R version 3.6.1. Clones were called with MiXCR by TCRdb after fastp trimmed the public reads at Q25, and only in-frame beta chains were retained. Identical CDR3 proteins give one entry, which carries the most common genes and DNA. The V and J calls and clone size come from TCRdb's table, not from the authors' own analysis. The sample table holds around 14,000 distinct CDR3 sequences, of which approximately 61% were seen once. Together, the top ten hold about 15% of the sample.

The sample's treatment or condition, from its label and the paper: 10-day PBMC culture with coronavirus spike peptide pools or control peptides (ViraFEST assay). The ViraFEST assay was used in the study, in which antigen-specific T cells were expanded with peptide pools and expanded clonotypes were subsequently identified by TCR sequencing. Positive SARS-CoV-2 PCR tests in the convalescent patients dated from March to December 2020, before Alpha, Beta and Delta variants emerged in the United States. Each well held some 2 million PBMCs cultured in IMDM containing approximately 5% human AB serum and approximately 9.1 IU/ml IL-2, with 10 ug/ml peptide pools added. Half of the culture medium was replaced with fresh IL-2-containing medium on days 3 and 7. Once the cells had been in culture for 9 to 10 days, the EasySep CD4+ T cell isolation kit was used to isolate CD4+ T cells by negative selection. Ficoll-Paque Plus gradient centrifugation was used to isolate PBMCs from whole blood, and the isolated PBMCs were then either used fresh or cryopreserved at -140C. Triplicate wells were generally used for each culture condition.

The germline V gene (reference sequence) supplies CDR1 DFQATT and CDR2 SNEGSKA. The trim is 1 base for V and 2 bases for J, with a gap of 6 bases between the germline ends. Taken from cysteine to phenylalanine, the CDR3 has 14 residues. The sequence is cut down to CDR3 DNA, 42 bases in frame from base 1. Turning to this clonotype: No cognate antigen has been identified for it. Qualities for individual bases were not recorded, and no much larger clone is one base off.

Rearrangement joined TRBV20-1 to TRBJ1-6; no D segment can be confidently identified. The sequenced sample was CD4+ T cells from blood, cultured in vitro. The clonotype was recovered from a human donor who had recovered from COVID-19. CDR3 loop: CSARGQTYNSPLHF. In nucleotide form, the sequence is TGCAGTGCTAGAGGGCAGACCTATAATTCACCCCTCCACTTT.